The following is a TCR beta chain sequence with its context. The germline CDR1 and CDR2 sequences are MNHEY and SVGAGI. The CDR3 covers 17 residues. V gave up 2 bases and J gave up 1 base; unmatched junction bases: 10. The data originate from a study of blood T cells in healthy people across ages. A second about 7 to 11 cycle PCR used barcoded and J-beta primers. TCRdb reprocessed the 5' RACE reads with MiXCR, giving one entry per CDR3 protein. The sample contains approximately 800,000 distinct CDR3 sequences, 46% of which appear only once. The chain joins TRBV6-5 to TRBJ2-5, with 7 bases that match TRBD2. The sequenced material came from blood. The source is a man older than 75 in good health. CDR3 in DNA: TGTGCCAGCAGTTACAGAGAGGACGAGCGGGGCCAAGAGACCCAGTACTTC. It is translated as CASSYREDERGQETQYF.